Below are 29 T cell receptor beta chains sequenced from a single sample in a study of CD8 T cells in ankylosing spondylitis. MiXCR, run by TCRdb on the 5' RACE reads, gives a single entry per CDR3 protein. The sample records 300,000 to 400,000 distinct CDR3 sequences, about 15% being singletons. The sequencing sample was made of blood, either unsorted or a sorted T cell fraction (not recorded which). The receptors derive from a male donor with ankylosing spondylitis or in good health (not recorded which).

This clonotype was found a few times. The CDR3 DNA reads TGTGCCAGCAGTTTCTCGACAGGGAGGGGAAACACCATATATTTT. Its translation is CASSFSTGRGNTIYF. The V call is TRBV12-3 or TRBV12-4, the J call TRBJ1-3, with 7 bases aligning to TRBD1. Trimming removed 3 bases from V and 4 bases from J; junction bases left unmatched: 6. The CDR3 runs to 15 residues.

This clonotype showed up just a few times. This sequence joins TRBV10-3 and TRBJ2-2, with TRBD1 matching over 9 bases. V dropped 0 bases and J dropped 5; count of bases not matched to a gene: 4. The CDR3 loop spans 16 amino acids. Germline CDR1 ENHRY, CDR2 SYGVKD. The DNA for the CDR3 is TGTGCCATCAGTGAGTCGGGGGACAGGGATACCGGGGAGCTGTTTTTT. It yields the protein CAISESGDRDTGELFF.

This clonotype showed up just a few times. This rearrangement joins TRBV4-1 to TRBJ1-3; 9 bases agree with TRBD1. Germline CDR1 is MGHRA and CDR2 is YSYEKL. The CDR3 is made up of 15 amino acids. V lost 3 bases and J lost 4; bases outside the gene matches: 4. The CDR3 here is CASSHGQGTGNTIYF. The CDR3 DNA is TGCGCCAGCAGCCACGGACAGGGGACCGGAAACACCATATATTTT.

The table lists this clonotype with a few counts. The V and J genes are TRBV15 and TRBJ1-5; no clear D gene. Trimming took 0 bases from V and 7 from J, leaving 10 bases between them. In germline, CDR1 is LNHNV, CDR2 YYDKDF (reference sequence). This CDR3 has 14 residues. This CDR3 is CATSREVARQPQHF. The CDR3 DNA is TGTGCCACCAGCAGAGAGGTAGCTCGACAGCCCCAGCATTTT.

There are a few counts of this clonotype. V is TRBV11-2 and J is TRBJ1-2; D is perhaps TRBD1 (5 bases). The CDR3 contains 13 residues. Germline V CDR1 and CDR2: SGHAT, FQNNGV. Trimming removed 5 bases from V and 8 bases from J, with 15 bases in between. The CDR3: CASSPLGDLGYTF. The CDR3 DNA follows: TGTGCCAGCAGCCCCTTAGGGGATCTGGGCTACACCTTC.

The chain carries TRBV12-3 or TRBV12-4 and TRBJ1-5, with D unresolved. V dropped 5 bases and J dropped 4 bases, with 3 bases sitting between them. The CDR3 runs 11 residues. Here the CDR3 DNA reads TGTGCCAGCAGTGTTAATCAGCCCCAGCATTTT. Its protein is CASSVNQPQHF.

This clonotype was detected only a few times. CDR3 sequence: CASSLGKGTDTQYF. The CDR3 bases are TGCGCCAGCAGCTTGGGTAAAGGCACAGATACGCAGTATTTT. The chain recombines TRBV5-1 with TRBJ2-3, with D uncertain. This CDR3 region has 14 residues. In germline, CDR1 is SGHRS, CDR2 YFSETQ. Trimming stripped 0 bases from V and 1 base from J, with 6 bases between.

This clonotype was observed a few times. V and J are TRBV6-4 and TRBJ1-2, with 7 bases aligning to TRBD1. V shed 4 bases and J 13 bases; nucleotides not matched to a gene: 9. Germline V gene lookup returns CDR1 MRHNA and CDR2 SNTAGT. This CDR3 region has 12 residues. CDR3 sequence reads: CASSVSGGPVTF. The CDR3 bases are TGTGCCAGCAGTGTCTCAGGGGGTCCTGTCACCTTC.

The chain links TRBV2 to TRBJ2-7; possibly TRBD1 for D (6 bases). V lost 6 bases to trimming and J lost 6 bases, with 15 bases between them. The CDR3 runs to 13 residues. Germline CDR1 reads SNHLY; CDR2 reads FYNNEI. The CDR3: CASRSSRDTEQYF. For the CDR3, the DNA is TGTGCCAGCAGGTCAAGCCGGGACACCGAGCAGTACTTC.

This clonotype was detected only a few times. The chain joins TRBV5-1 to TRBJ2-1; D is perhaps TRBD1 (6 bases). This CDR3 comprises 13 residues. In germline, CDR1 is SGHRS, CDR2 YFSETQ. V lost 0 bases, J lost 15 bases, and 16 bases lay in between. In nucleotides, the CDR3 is TGCGCCAGCAGCTTGGGGCCAGGACAGCAGCCGTTCTTC. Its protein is CASSLGPGQQPFF.

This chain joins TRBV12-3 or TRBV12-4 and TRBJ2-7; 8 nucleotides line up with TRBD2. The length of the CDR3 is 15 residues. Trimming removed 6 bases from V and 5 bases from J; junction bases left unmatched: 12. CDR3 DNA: TGTGCCAGCAGGCCGGTTGGAGCGGGAGTTGACGAGCAGTACTTC. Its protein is CASRPVGAGVDEQYF.

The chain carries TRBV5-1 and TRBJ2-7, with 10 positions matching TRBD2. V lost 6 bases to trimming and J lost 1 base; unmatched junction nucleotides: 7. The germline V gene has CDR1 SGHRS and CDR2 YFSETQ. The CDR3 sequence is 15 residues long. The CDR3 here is CASTPWTSGSYEQYF. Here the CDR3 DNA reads TGCGCCAGCACTCCCTGGACTAGCGGATCCTACGAGCAGTACTTC.

The CDR3 is CASSLEAEEAFF. DNA of the CDR3: TGTGCCAGCAGCTTGGAGGCAGAAGAAGCTTTCTTT. The rearrangement links TRBV5-5 to TRBJ1-1; D call uncertain. This CDR3 is built from 12 residues. The V gene lost 0 bases and the J gene lost 8 bases, with 8 bases spanning the gap. Germline V gene sequence: CDR1 SGHKS, CDR2 YYEKEE (reference sequence).

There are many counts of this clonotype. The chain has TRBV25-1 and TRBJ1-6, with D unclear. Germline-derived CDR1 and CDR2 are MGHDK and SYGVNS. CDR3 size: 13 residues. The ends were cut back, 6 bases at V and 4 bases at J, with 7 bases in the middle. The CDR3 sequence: CASRTVYNSPLHF. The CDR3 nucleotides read TGTGCCAGCAGGACGGTTTATAATTCACCCCTCCACTTT. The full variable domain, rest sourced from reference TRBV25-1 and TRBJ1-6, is EADIYQTPRYLVIGTGKKITLECSQTMGHDKMYWYQQDPGMELHLIHYSYGVNSTEKGDLSSESTVSRIRTEHFPLTLESARPSHTSQYLCASRTVYNSPLHFGNGTRLTVT.

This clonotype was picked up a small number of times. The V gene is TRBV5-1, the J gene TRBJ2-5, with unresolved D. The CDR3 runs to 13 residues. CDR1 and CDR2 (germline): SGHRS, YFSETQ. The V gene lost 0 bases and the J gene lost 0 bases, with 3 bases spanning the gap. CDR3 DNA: TGCGCCAGCAGCTTGGGGTACCAAGAGACCCAGTACTTC. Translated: CASSLGYQETQYF. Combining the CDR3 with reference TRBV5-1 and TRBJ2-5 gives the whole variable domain KAGVTQTPRYLIKTRGQQVTLSCSPISGHRSVSWYQQTPGQGLQFLFEYFSETQRNKGNFPGRFSGRQFSNSRSEMNVSTLELGDSALYLCASSLGYQETQYFGPGTRLLVL.

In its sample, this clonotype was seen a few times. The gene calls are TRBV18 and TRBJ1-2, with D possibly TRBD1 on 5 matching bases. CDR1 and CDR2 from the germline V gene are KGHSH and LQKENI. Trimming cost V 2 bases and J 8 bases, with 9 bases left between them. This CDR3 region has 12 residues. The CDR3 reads CASSPRQWGYTF. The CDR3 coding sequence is TGTGCCAGCTCACCAAGACAGTGGGGCTACACCTTC.

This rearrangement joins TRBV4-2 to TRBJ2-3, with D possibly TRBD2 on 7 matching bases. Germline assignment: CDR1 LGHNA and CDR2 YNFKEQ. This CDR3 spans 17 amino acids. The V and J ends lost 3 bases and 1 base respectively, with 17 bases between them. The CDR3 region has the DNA TGTGCCAGCAGCCATCCTTCGGGGGGCCAGGGCACAGATACGCAGTATTTT. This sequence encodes CASSHPSGGQGTDTQYF.

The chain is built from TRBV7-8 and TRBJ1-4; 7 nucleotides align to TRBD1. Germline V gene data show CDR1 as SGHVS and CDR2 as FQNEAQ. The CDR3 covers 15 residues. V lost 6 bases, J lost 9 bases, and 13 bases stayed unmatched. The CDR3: CASSFPGTANQKLFF. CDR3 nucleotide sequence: TGTGCCAGCAGTTTCCCCGGGACAGCAAACCAAAAACTGTTTTTT.

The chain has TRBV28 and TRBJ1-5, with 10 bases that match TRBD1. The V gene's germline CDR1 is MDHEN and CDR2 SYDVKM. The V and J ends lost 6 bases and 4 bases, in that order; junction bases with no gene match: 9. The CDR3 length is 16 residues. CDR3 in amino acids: CASRLAGTGENQPQHF. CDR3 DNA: TGTGCCAGCAGACTAGCGGGGACAGGGGAGAATCAGCCCCAGCATTTT.

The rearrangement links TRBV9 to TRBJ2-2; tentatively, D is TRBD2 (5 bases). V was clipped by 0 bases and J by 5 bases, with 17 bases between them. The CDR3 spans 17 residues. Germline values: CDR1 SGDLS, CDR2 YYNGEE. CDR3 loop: CASSVAGFRALTGELFF. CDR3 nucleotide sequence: TGTGCCAGCAGCGTAGCGGGATTCAGAGCCCTAACCGGGGAGCTGTTTTTT.

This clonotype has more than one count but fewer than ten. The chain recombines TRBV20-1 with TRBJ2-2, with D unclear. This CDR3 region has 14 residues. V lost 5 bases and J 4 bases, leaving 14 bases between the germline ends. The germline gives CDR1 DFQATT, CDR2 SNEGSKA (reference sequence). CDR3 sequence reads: CSALAPKRTGELFF. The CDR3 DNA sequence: TGCAGTGCTTTAGCTCCTAAACGCACCGGGGAGCTGTTTTTT.

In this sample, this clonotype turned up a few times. CDR3 coding DNA: TGCAGTGCCAAGGACAGGGAGAATGGCTACACCTTC. This codes for CSAKDRENGYTF. The chain couples TRBV20-1 to TRBJ1-2; 8 bases agree with TRBD1. From germline, CDR1 is DFQATT and CDR2 SNEGSKA (reference sequence). The CDR3 loop spans 12 amino acids. Trimming took 6 bases from V and 6 from J; bases not matched to a gene: 6.

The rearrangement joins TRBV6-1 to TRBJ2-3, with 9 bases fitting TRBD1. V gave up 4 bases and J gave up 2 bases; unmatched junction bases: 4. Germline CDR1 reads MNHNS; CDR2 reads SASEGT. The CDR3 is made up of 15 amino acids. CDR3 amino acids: CASSGQGGSTDTQYF. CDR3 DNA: TGTGCCAGCAGTGGACAGGGGGGGTCCACAGATACGCAGTATTTT.

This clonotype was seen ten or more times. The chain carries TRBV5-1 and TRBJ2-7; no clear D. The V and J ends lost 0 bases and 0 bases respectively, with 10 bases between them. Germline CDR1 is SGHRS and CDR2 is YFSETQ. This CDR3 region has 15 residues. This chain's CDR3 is CASSLGAVSSYEQYF. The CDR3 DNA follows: TGCGCCAGCAGCTTGGGGGCAGTTAGCTCCTACGAGCAGTACTTC.

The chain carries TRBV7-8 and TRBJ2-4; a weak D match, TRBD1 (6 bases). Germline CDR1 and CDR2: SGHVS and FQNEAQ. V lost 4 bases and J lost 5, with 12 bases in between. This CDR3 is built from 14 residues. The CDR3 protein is CASSYQRQENIQYF. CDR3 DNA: TGTGCCAGCAGCTATCAACGACAGGAAAACATTCAGTACTTC.

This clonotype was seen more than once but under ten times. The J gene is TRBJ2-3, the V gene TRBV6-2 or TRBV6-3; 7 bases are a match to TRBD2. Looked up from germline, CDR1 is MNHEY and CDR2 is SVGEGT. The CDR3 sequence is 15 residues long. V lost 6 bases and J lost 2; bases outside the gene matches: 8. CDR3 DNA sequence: TGTGCCAGCAGACGGACGGGGGGACTCACAGATACGCAGTATTTT. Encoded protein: CASRRTGGLTDTQYF.

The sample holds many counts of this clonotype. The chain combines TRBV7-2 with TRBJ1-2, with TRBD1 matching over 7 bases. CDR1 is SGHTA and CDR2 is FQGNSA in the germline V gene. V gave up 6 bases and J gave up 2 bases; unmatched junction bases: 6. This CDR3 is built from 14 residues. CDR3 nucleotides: TGTGCCAGCAGTTATTCAGGGGGAAACTATGGCTACACCTTC. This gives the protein CASSYSGGNYGYTF. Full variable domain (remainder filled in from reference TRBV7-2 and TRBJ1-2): GAGVSQSPSNKVTEKGKDVELRCDPISGHTALYWYRQSLGQGLEFLIYFQGNSAPDKSGLPSDRFSAERTGGSVSTLTIQRTQQEDSAVYLCASSYSGGNYGYTFGSGTRLTVV.

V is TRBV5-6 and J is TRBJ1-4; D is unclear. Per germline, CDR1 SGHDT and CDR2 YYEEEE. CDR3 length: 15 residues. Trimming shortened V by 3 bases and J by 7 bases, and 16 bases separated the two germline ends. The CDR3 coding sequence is TGTGCCAGCAGCTCACCCGCGCTCGTCCCTGAAAAACTGTTTTTT. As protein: CASSSPALVPEKLFF.

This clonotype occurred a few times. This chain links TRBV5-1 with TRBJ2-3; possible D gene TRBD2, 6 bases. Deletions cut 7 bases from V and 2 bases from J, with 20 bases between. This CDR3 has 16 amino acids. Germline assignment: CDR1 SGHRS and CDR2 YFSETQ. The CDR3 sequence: CASATGARGPTDTQYF. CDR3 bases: TGCGCCAGCGCGACTGGCGCGCGGGGCCCCACAGATACGCAGTATTTT.